The present T cell receptor (beta chain) was sequenced within a study of blood T cell repertoires in COVID-19. Study-wide background: Sample material is recorded as cDNA or gDNA derived from T cells, B-cell-depleted T cells, or PBMCs.

As processed by the authors: Reference gene primer amplification yielded estimated nucleated cell counts. Generated by immunoSEQ multiplex PCR, the TCRdb table keeps only in-frame clones and is missing some. V and J calls and clone size come straight from that table; D and trimming were deduced from the DNA. The sample shows about 240,000 clones, about four fifths of them seen only once. A Seattle source enrolled patients during active infection and followed them longitudinally. Germline V lookup: CDR1 SGHNT, CDR2 YYREEE (reference sequence). V lost 5 bases and J lost 0; bases outside the gene matches: 5. The CDR3 is 15 residues long.

The gene calls are TRBV5-4 and TRBJ2-3; 8 bases line up with TRBD2. The TCR originated in a woman of 80 years or more with COVID-19, enrolled during active disease. The sequenced material came from peripheral blood. The CDR3, as DNA: TGTGCCAGCAGGGTTAGCGGGGCTAGCACAGATACGCAGTATTTT. It yields the protein CASRVSGASTDTQYF.